Following are 29 T cell receptor beta chains from one sample sequenced in a study of blood T cell repertoires in COVID-19. Method: immunoSEQ multiplex PCR; TCRdb's copy keeps in-frame clones and lacks some. The sample consists of around 30,000 clones, more than 70% of them appearing once. The material sequenced was peripheral blood. All receptors come from a man older than 75 with active or convalescent COVID-19.

The V and J genes are TRBV28 and TRBJ2-3, with 8 bases identical to TRBD1. CDR1 is MDHEN, CDR2 SYDVKM, per germline. This CDR3 has 14 residues. The junction had 4 bases not matched to a gene; V was cut back by 5 bases and J by 3 bases. The CDR3 DNA reads as TGTGCCAGCAGTCTACAGGGGGGAACAGATACGCAGTATTTT. It is translated as CASSLQGGTDTQYF.

The V and J genes are TRBV30 and TRBJ1-6; weak D call: TRBD1 (5 bases). CDR3 length: 13 amino acids. Germline V gene data show CDR1 as GTSNPN and CDR2 as SVGIG (reference sequence). V was trimmed by 3 bases and J by 9 bases, leaving 12 bases between them. CDR3 DNA sequence: TGTGCCTGGAGAAACCCGGGGGTTTCACCCCTCCACTTT. It codes for CAWRNPGVSPLHF.

The chain recombines TRBV24-1 with TRBJ2-3, with 7 nucleotides matching TRBD1. Per germline, CDR1 KGHDR and CDR2 SFDVKD. V lost 3 bases and J lost 4; bases outside the gene matches: 6. This CDR3 contains 15 residues. CDR3 bases: TGTGCCACCAGTGATGGAAACAGGGGCCCAGATACGCAGTATTTT. Amino acid sequence: CATSDGNRGPDTQYF.

The chain combines TRBV4-1 with TRBJ2-1, with D maybe TRBD2 (6 bases). CDR3 size: 14 residues. Trimming removed 3 bases at V and 3 bases at J, with 9 bases between. CDR1 and CDR2 from the germline V gene are MGHRA and YSYEKL. The CDR3 region has the DNA TGCGCCAGCAGCCAGTCGACTAGCTACAATGAGCAGTTCTTC. As protein: CASSQSTSYNEQFF.

This chain links TRBV2 with TRBJ2-3; 10 bases are a match to TRBD2. The V and J ends lost 6 bases and 0 bases, in that order; junction bases with no gene match: 6. Per germline, CDR1 SNHLY and CDR2 FYNNEI. CDR3 length: 16 amino acids. CDR3 amino acids: CASRPGLADSTDTQYF. The CDR3 bases are TGTGCCAGCAGACCAGGACTAGCGGATAGCACAGATACGCAGTATTTT.

J is TRBJ1-5 and V is TRBV6-2 or TRBV6-3; D may be TRBD1 (5 bases). This CDR3 spans 16 amino acids. The germline CDR1 and CDR2 sequences are MNHEY and SVGEGT. The V gene lost 6 bases and the J gene lost 0 bases, with 15 bases spanning the gap. CDR3 amino acids: CASSPTGTYSNQPQHF. The DNA of the CDR3 is TGTGCCAGCAGCCCCACCGGGACTTATAGCAATCAGCCCCAGCATTTT.

The chain recombines TRBV2 with TRBJ1-5, with 12 bases lining up with TRBD1. With 5 bases clipped from V and 9 bases from J, the junction kept 14 bases outside the gene matches. The CDR3 is 17 amino acids. The germline gives CDR1 SNHLY, CDR2 FYNNEI. Here the CDR3 reads CASSHPGTGGSLSPQHF. CDR3 bases: TGTGCCAGCAGTCATCCCGGGACAGGGGGCTCCTTGTCGCCCCAGCATTTT.

This rearrangement joins TRBV5-5 to TRBJ2-5, with 7 bases fitting TRBD2. This CDR3 region has 14 residues. V was clipped by 3 bases and J by 2 bases; unmatched bases: 4. The germline gives CDR1 SGHKS, CDR2 YYEKEE (reference sequence). CDR3 in DNA: TGTGCCAGCAGCTCCACCGGGGGGCAAGAGACCCAGTACTTC. Encoded protein: CASSSTGGQETQYF.

The chain is built from TRBV4-2 and TRBJ2-1; 10 bases map to TRBD1. The CDR3 spans 16 residues. V lost 1 base, J lost 2 bases, and 2 bases stayed unmatched. CDR1 is LGHNA, CDR2 YNFKEQ, per germline. CDR3 coding DNA: TGTGCCAGCAGCCAAGGACAGGGGGCCACCTACAATGAGCAGTTCTTC. Its translation is CASSQGQGATYNEQFF.

This clone occurred once. CDR3 amino acids: CASTSTSAGVNEQFF. DNA of the CDR3: TGTGCCAGCACCTCGACGTCGGCGGGTGTTAATGAGCAGTTCTTC. J is TRBJ2-1 and V is TRBV6-5; maybe TRBD2 (5 bases). V was cut by 7 bases and J by 7 bases, with 20 bases left in between. The CDR3 length is 15 residues. CDR1 is MNHEY and CDR2 is SVGAGI in the germline V gene.

By frequency in the sample, this clone is medium-sized. The V call is TRBV19, the J call TRBJ1-3; D not resolved. This CDR3 has 13 residues. Germline loops: CDR1 LNHDA, CDR2 SQIVND (reference sequence). Trimming cost V 7 bases and J 2 bases, with 9 bases left between them. CDR3 sequence (DNA): TGTGCCAGTACCCTTCAGGCTGGAAACACCATATATTTT. This codes for CASTLQAGNTIYF.

The chain links TRBV12-3 or TRBV12-4 to TRBJ1-5; D unresolved. CDR3 length: 12 residues. The V end lost 3 bases, the J end lost 5 bases, and 5 bases lay between the germline ends. For the CDR3, the DNA is TGTGCCAGCAGTTTGGCAGATCAGCCCCAGCATTTT. Translating gives CASSLADQPQHF.

This chain links TRBV11-2 with TRBJ2-3, with 8 positions matching TRBD2. CDR1 SGHAT and CDR2 FQNNGV come from the germline V gene. CDR3 length equals 16 residues. Trimming cost V 3 bases and J 6 bases; bases outside gene matches: 11. The CDR3 is CASSLNPGLAGDTQYF. CDR3 coding DNA: TGTGCCAGCAGCTTGAACCCAGGACTAGCAGGGGATACGCAGTATTTT.

This sequence joins TRBV4-1 and TRBJ2-1, with a weak D call TRBD1 (5 bases). Germline CDR1 reads MGHRA; CDR2 reads YSYEKL. The CDR3 totals 16 residues. Trimming cost V 0 bases and J 4 bases, with 13 bases left between them. The CDR3 DNA reads as TGCGCCAGCAGCCAAGATGGGGCAAGAGCATACAATGAGCAGTTCTTC. This gives the protein CASSQDGARAYNEQFF.

This chain joins TRBV10-2 and TRBJ1-1; TRBD1 matches at 9 bases. This CDR3 has 14 residues. CDR1 and CDR2 from the germline V gene are WSHSY and SAAADI. V lost 8 bases to trimming and J lost 4 bases; unmatched junction nucleotides: 8. The CDR3 coding sequence is TGCGCCAGCGTCACAGGGGGCGCGGTCACTGAAGCTTTCTTT. Encoded protein: CASVTGGAVTEAFF.

The chain joins TRBV2 to TRBJ1-4; D is uncertain. V dropped 6 bases and J dropped 4 bases, with 12 bases sitting between them. CDR1 and CDR2 (germline): SNHLY, FYNNEI. The CDR3 has 14 residues. This CDR3 is CASRPREFNEKLFF. As DNA, the CDR3 is TGTGCCAGCAGGCCCCGGGAATTTAATGAAAAACTGTTTTTT.

The rearrangement uses TRBV27 and TRBJ2-2; possible D gene TRBD2, 6 bases. Germline V gene data show CDR1 as MNHEY and CDR2 as SMNVEV (reference sequence). V was clipped by 10 bases and J by 2 bases, with 20 bases between them. The CDR3 is 16 amino acids. The CDR3 reads CATRKPGLQNTGELFF. The CDR3 DNA is TGTGCCACCAGAAAACCGGGACTCCAAAACACCGGGGAGCTGTTTTTT.

Only a few counts were recorded for this clone. J is TRBJ1-3 and V is TRBV5-5, with no clear D. The V end lost 4 bases, the J end lost 2 bases, and 10 bases lay between the germline ends. In germline, CDR1 is SGHKS, CDR2 YYEKEE (reference sequence). The CDR3 consists of 14 residues. The DNA for the CDR3 is TGTGCCAGCAGCCGAGACATGGCTGGAAACACCATATATTTT. This encodes CASSRDMAGNTIYF. Drawing the rest from reference TRBV5-5 and TRBJ1-3, the complete variable domain is DAGVTQSPTHLIKTRGQQVTLRCSPISGHKSVSWYQQVLGQGPQFIFQYYEKEERGRGNFPDRFSARQFPNYSSELNVNALLLGDSALYLCASSRDMAGNTIYFGEGSWLTVV.

V gene TRBV10-3 combines with J gene TRBJ1-1; maybe TRBD1 (5 bases). Deletions cut 10 bases from V and 1 base from J, with 10 bases between. The CDR3 extends over 12 amino acids. Germline-derived CDR1 and CDR2 are ENHRY and SYGVKD. The CDR3 spells CATRTGNTEAFF. The CDR3 DNA is TGTGCCACCAGAACAGGGAACACTGAAGCTTTCTTT.

The genes are TRBV19 and TRBJ2-3; 7 bases line up with TRBD2. CDR1 LNHDA and CDR2 SQIVND come from the germline V gene (reference sequence). With V trimmed by 7 bases and J by 4 bases, 11 bases remained unmatched. The CDR3 extends over 15 amino acids. The CDR3 is CASNMGGGSADTQYF. CDR3 nucleotide sequence: TGTGCCAGTAATATGGGTGGCGGGAGTGCAGATACGCAGTATTTT.

The V and J genes are TRBV19 and TRBJ2-3; 10 bases agree with TRBD1. CDR3 length: 17 residues. Germline CDR1 is LNHDA and CDR2 is SQIVND (reference sequence). The V segment lost 7 bases and the J segment 6 bases; nucleotides outside the gene matches: 16. The CDR3 spells CASMRWRDRGGGDTQYF. In DNA, the CDR3 is TGTGCCAGTATGAGATGGAGGGACAGGGGAGGAGGGGATACGCAGTATTTT.

This rearrangement joins TRBV19 to TRBJ1-4; D gene ambiguous. Trimming removed 5 bases at V and 2 bases at J, with 15 bases between. The CDR3 loop spans 16 amino acids. In germline, CDR1 is LNHDA, CDR2 SQIVND (reference sequence). CDR3 in amino acids: CASSPPQVATNEKLFF. The CDR3 region has the DNA TGTGCCAGTAGTCCCCCCCAGGTCGCGACTAATGAAAAACTGTTTTTT.

This rearrangement joins TRBV6-6 to TRBJ2-3; TRBD1 agrees at 7 bases. V was pared by 5 bases and J by 0 bases, with 2 bases of the junction left unmatched. Germline V gene lookup returns CDR1 MNHNY and CDR2 SVGAGI (reference sequence). This CDR3 has 14 residues. The CDR3 reads CASSRGLSTDTQYF. The CDR3 DNA follows: TGTGCCAGCAGTAGGGGGCTGAGCACAGATACGCAGTATTTT.

The V gene is TRBV7-8, the J gene TRBJ2-7; TRBD1 matches 7 bases. Germline CDR1 and CDR2: SGHVS and FQNEAQ. Losses at the gene ends were 6 bases for V and 1 base for J; bases not matched to a gene: 9. The length of the CDR3 is 15 residues. CDR3 amino acids: CASSPAPGQSYEQYF. The CDR3 coding sequence is TGTGCCAGCAGTCCGGCACCGGGACAGTCCTACGAGCAGTACTTC.

The chain links TRBV4-1 to TRBJ2-1; 10 nucleotides line up with TRBD1. CDR3 length equals 15 residues. J was trimmed by 7 bases and V by 1 base; bases with no gene match: 4. The germline CDR1 and CDR2 sequences are MGHRA and YSYEKL. The CDR3 region is CASSQGQGAWNEQFF. The CDR3 coding sequence is TGCGCCAGCAGCCAAGGACAGGGGGCTTGGAATGAGCAGTTCTTC.

This chain links TRBV7-2 with TRBJ2-7, with 7 bases fitting TRBD2. This CDR3 is 17 amino acids long. CDR1 and CDR2 from the germline V gene are SGHTA and FQGNSA. V trimming: 1 base; J trimming: 1 base; junction bases outside the gene matches: 10. In nucleotides, the CDR3 is TGTGCCAGCAGCTTAGTTACGGGAGGTATCAAGTCCTACGAGCAGTACTTC. Its protein product is CASSLVTGGIKSYEQYF. The full variable domain, with the rest looked up from reference TRBV7-2 and TRBJ2-7, is GAGVSQSPSNKVTEKGKDVELRCDPISGHTALYWYRQSLGQGLEFLIYFQGNSAPDKSGLPSDRFSAERTGGSVSTLTIQRTQQEDSAVYLCASSLVTGGIKSYEQYFGPGTRLTVT.

This clone is a singleton in its sample. The genes are TRBV4-3 and TRBJ2-1; 11 positions match TRBD2. This CDR3 is built from 14 residues. Looked up from germline, CDR1 is LGHNA and CDR2 is YSLEER. The V gene end was trimmed by 2 bases and the J gene end by 6 bases; junction bases not matched to a gene: 0. CDR3 region: CASSQLAGGNEQFF. The CDR3 bases are TGCGCCAGCAGCCAACTAGCGGGAGGCAATGAGCAGTTCTTC.

This clone appeared a few times. The rearrangement joins TRBV4-2 to TRBJ2-1, with a possible D match to TRBD1 (6 bases). The V gene's germline CDR1 is LGHNA and CDR2 YNFKEQ. This CDR3 is 14 amino acids long. Between the trimmed V and J ends, which lost 8 bases and 2 bases, there was a span of 13 bases. CDR3 sequence (DNA): TGTGCCAGCGTTTTAGGGGGACCCTACAATGAGCAGTTCTTC. Residues: CASVLGGPYNEQFF.

Written as DNA, the CDR3 is TGCGCCAGCAGCTTTGTCGTGGGACAATCCTACGAGCAGTACTTC. Its translation: CASSFVVGQSYEQYF. This chain connects TRBV5-1 to TRBJ2-7; TRBD1 is a possible D gene (6 bases). The V gene's germline CDR1 is SGHRS and CDR2 YFSETQ. The CDR3 contains 15 residues. V lost 2 bases and J 1 base, leaving 13 bases between the germline ends.